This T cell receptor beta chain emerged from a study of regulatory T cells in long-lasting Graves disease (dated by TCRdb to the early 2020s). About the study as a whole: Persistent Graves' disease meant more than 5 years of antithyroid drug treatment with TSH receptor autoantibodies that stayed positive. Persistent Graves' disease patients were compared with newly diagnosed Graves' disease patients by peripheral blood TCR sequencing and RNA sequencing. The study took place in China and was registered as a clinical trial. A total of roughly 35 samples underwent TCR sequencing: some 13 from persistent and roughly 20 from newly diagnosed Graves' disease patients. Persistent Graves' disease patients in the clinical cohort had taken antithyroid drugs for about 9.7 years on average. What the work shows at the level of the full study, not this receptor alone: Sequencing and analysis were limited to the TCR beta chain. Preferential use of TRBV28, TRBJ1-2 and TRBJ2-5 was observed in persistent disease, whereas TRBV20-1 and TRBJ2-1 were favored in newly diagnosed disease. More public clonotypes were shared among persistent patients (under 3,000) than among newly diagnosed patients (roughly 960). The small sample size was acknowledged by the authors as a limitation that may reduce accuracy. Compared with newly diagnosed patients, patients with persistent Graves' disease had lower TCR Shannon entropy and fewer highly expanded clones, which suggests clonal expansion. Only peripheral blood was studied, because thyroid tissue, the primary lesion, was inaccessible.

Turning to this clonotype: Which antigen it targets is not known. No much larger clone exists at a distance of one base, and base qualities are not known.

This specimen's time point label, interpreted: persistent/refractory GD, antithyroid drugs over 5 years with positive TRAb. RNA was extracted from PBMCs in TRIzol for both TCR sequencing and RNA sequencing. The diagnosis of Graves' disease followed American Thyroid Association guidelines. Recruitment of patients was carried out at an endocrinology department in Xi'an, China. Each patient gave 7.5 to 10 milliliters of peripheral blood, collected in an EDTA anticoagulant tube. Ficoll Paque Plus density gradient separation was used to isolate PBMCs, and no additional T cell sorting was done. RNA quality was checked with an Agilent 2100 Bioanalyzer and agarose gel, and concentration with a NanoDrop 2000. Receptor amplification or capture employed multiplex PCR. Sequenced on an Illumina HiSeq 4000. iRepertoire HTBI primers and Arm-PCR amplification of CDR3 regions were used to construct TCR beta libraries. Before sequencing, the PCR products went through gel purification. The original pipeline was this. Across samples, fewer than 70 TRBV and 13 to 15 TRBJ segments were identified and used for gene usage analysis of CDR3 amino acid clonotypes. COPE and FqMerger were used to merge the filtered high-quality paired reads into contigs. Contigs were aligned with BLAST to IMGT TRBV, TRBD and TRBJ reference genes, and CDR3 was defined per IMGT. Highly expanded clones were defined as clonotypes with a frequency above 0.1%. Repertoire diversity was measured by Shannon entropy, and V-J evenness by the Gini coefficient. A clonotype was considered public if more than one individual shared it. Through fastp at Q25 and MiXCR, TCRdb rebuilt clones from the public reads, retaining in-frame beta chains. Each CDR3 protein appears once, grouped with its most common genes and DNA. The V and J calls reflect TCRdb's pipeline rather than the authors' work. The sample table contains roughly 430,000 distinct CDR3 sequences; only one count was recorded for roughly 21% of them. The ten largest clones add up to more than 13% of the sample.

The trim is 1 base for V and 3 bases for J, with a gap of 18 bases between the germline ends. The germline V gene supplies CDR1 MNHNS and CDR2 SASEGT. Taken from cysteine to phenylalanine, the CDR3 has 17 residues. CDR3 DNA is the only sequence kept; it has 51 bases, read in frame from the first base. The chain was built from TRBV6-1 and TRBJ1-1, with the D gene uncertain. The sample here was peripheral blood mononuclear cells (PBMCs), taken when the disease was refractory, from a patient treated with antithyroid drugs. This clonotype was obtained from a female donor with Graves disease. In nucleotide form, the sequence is TGTGCCAGCAGTGAAGGGCCATACTCCGGTACTCACACTGAAGCTTTCTTT. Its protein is CASSEGPYSGTHTEAFF.